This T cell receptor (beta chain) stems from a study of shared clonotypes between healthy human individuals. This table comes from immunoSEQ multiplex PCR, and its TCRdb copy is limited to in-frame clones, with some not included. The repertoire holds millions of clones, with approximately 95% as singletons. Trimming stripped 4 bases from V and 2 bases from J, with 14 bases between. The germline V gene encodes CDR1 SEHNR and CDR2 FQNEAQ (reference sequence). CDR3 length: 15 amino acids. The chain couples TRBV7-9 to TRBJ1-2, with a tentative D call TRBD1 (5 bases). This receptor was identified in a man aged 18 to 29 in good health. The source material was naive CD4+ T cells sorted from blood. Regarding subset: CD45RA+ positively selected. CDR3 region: CASSSGGGINYGYTF. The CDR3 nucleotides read TGTGCCAGCAGCTCCGGGGGGGGAATAAACTATGGCTACACCTTC.